This T cell receptor beta chain derives from a study of cytomegalovirus exposure and HLA in healthy donors. The study ran its PCR with 60 Vbeta and 13 Jbeta primers. Here immunoSEQ multiplex PCR was the method, and the copy in TCRdb shows in-frame clones only, minus some. The sample records about 220,000 clones, 82% being singletons. The CDR3 loop spans 14 amino acids. Germline V gives CDR1 SGHRS, CDR2 YFSETQ. V lost 0 bases and J lost 5, with 10 bases in between. Study results and limitations: In a later analysis, productive TCRs from donors in an Asian-associated ancestry cluster reportedly carried fewer N-insertions than the cohort mean. A few CMV-associated chains proved CMV antigen-specific in vitro.

Regarding this clone: The antigen is not known.

The sequencing input was PBMCs. This receptor was identified in a man in his forties or fifties in good health and CMV-seropositive. The V call is TRBV5-1, the J call TRBJ2-3; possible D gene TRBD1, 6 bases. Here the CDR3 reads CASSLEQGIDTQYF. Here the CDR3 DNA reads TGCGCCAGCAGCTTGGAACAGGGCATAGATACGCAGTATTTT.